These 10 T cell receptor beta chains were sequenced from one sample in a study of blood T cell repertoires in COVID-19. Measured with immunoSEQ multiplex PCR; TCRdb has only the in-frame clones, and not every one. The data show 55,000 to 80,000 clones, roughly four fifths seen once. The sequencing input was peripheral blood. These receptors all come from a woman in her seventies with acute or convalescent COVID-19.

The rearrangement joins TRBV4-1 to TRBJ2-1; weak D call: TRBD2 (6 bases). The ends were cut back, 3 bases at V and 0 bases at J, with 15 bases in the middle. The CDR3 has 17 amino acids. From germline, CDR1 is MGHRA and CDR2 YSYEKL. The CDR3 sequence is CASSQDRLVPSYNEQFF. The CDR3 coding sequence is TGCGCCAGCAGCCAGGACCGACTAGTCCCCTCCTACAATGAGCAGTTCTTC.

This clone occurred a few times. V usage is TRBV2 and J usage is TRBJ2-5; 9 bases are a match to TRBD1. The V gene's germline CDR1 is SNHLY and CDR2 FYNNEI. The CDR3 has 14 amino acids. Unmatched junction bases numbered 3, after V lost 3 bases and J lost 4 bases. CDR3 residues: CASSETGGGETQYF. The CDR3 coding sequence is TGTGCCAGCAGTGAGACAGGGGGTGGAGAGACCCAGTACTTC.

The gene calls are TRBV30 and TRBJ1-2, with D hard to call. Trimming left V 2 bases short and J 8 bases short, with 9 bases between. Germline CDR1 GTSNPN, CDR2 SVGIG (reference sequence). This CDR3 has 11 residues. CDR3 coding DNA: TGTGCCTGGAGTACCGGTCGAGGCTACACCTTC. It codes for CAWSTGRGYTF.

This chain links TRBV19 with TRBJ2-1; tentatively, D is TRBD2 (7 bases). Germline V gives CDR1 LNHDA, CDR2 SQIVND (reference sequence). CDR3 length equals 16 residues. Trimming left V 5 bases short and J 8 bases short, with 22 bases between. The CDR3 protein is CASSEVYGGGRDEQFF. Written as DNA, the CDR3 is TGTGCCAGTAGTGAAGTTTATGGGGGGGGCCGAGATGAGCAGTTCTTC. The full variable domain, its missing parts supplied by reference TRBV19 and TRBJ2-1, is DGGITQSPKYLFRKEGQNVTLSCEQNLNHDAMYWYRQDPGQGLRLIYYSQIVNDFQKGDIAEGYSVSREKKESFPLTVTSAQKNPTAFYLCASSEVYGGGRDEQFFGPGTRLTVL.

The chain joins TRBV2 to TRBJ2-2; TRBD2 aligns across 10 bases. Germline lookup yields CDR1 SNHLY and CDR2 FYNNEI. This CDR3 is 16 amino acids long. After removal of 4 bases from V and 4 bases from J, the junction contained 6 bases not matched to a gene. The chain's CDR3 is CASSAERGGTTGELFF. As DNA, the CDR3 is TGTGCCAGCAGTGCGGAGCGGGGGGGAACCACCGGGGAGCTGTTTTTT.

The chain employs TRBV28 and TRBJ2-7; TRBD1 agrees at 7 bases. Germline values: CDR1 MDHEN, CDR2 SYDVKM. The CDR3 contains 14 residues. The trim removed 5 bases at V and 7 bases at J, leaving 11 bases unmatched. The CDR3 DNA sequence: TGTGCCAGCAGTCAAGACAGGGCCCAGGGAGAGCAGTACTTC. The encoded protein is CASSQDRAQGEQYF. Using reference TRBV28 and TRBJ2-7 for the parts outside the CDR3, the full variable domain is DVKVTQSSRYLVKRTGEKVFLECVQDMDHENMFWYRQDPGLGLRLIYFSYDVKMKEKGDIPEGYSVSREKKERFSLILESASTNQTSMYLCASSQDRAQGEQYFGPGTRLTVT.

This chain connects TRBV9 to TRBJ1-5; 7 bases match TRBD1. J lost 5 bases, V lost 2 bases, and 4 bases had no gene match. Germline assignment: CDR1 SGDLS and CDR2 YYNGEE. The CDR3 loop spans 14 amino acids. CDR3 bases: TGTGCCAGCAGCGTGACAGGGCTTGATCAGCCCCAGCATTTT. Protein product: CASSVTGLDQPQHF.

The chain joins TRBV19 to TRBJ2-1, with no clear D. Trimming removed 5 bases from V and 10 bases from J, with 15 bases in between. CDR1 is LNHDA and CDR2 is SQIVND in the germline V gene (reference sequence). There are 13 residues in the CDR3. The CDR3 region is CASSPPSFPEQFF. CDR3 nucleotides: TGTGCCAGTAGTCCTCCGTCGTTCCCCGAGCAGTTCTTC.

V gene TRBV19 combines with J gene TRBJ1-2; D remains unclear. CDR3 length equals 13 residues. Germline loops: CDR1 LNHDA, CDR2 SQIVND (reference sequence). V gave up 5 bases and J gave up 6 bases, with 13 bases separating them. The CDR3: CASSPRGGNGYTF. DNA of the CDR3: TGTGCCAGTAGTCCACGGGGTGGGAATGGCTACACCTTC. Full variable domain (rest looked up from reference TRBV19 and TRBJ1-2): DGGITQSPKYLFRKEGQNVTLSCEQNLNHDAMYWYRQDPGQGLRLIYYSQIVNDFQKGDIAEGYSVSREKKESFPLTVTSAQKNPTAFYLCASSPRGGNGYTFGSGTRLTVV.

The rearrangement uses TRBV28 and TRBJ2-5; 7 bases agree with TRBD2. The CDR3 is 15 residues long. The trim removed 3 bases at V and 4 bases at J, leaving 8 bases unmatched. CDR1 MDHEN and CDR2 SYDVKM come from the germline V gene. The CDR3 sequence is CASSFTSDFGETQYF. In DNA form, the CDR3 reads TGTGCCAGCAGTTTTACTAGCGATTTCGGAGAGACCCAGTACTTC.